The 5 T cell receptor beta chains given below trace back to one sample, sequenced in a study of human T cells and chemical hapten exposure. Before extraction, the whole blood was not fractionated, and total RNA was taken from it. The library labeled individual cDNA molecules by adding unique molecular identifiers to them. Via MiXCR, TCRdb re-called the reads, giving one row per CDR3 protein. The repertoire has fewer than 150,000 distinct CDR3 sequences, about 8.9% of them found once; the top ten carry 1.2% to 1.5%. Specimen: whole blood. The source of these receptors is a human donor in good health. Some clones in this sample may be carry-over from other donors' samples.

This clonotype was detected a few times. The gene calls are TRBV5-6 and TRBJ2-5; D perhaps matches TRBD1 (6 bases). The CDR3 has 16 residues. V was pared by 0 bases and J by 5 bases, with 17 bases between. Looked up from germline, CDR1 is SGHDT and CDR2 is YYEEEE. In nucleotides, the CDR3 is TGTGCCAGCAGCTTGGCAGGGGCAGGCCTCGTTGAGACCCAGTACTTC. Translating gives CASSLAGAGLVETQYF.

J is TRBJ2-7 and V is TRBV12-3 or TRBV12-4; D is unclear. Trimming cost V 5 bases and J 5 bases, with 10 bases left between them. This CDR3 contains 12 residues. CDR3 sequence: CASSRGPHEQYF. For the CDR3, the DNA is TGTGCCAGCAGTCGTGGGCCCCACGAGCAGTACTTC.

This clonotype was recorded a few times. The chain is built from TRBV3-1 and TRBJ2-7; 9 bases are a match to TRBD2. Germline V gives CDR1 LGHDT, CDR2 YNNKEL (reference sequence). This CDR3 region has 17 residues. The trim removed 1 base at V and 0 bases at J, leaving 7 bases unmatched. CDR3 sequence reads: CASSQGGGRALSYEQYF. In DNA form, the CDR3 reads TGTGCCAGCAGCCAAGGAGGCGGGAGGGCCCTCTCCTACGAGCAGTACTTC.

CDR3 sequence reads: CATSSGGADEQYF. CDR3 bases: TGTGCCACCAGCAGCGGAGGGGCGGACGAGCAGTACTTC. The genes are TRBV15 and TRBJ2-7, with a tentative D call TRBD2 (6 bases). The germline gives CDR1 LNHNV, CDR2 YYDKDF (reference sequence). Between the trimmed V and J ends, which lost 3 bases and 5 bases, there was a span of 11 bases. The CDR3 has 13 residues.

J is TRBJ1-5 and V is TRBV7-6; D unclear. The germline V gene encodes CDR1 SGHVS and CDR2 FNYEAQ. The CDR3 length is 13 residues. Deletions cut 5 bases from V and 1 base from J, with 6 bases between. This chain's CDR3 is CASSPQSNQPQHF. CDR3 in DNA: TGTGCCAGCAGCCCCCAAAGCAATCAGCCCCAGCATTTT.